Below are 27 T cell receptor beta chains sequenced from a single sample in a study of cytomegalovirus exposure and HLA in healthy donors. Primers included in the PCR were 60 Vbeta and 13 Jbeta primers. The protocol was immunoSEQ multiplex PCR, while the TCRdb copy is restricted to in-frame clones and leaves out a portion. The top ten hold 2.1% of the sample, which has some 150,000 clones, roughly 85% seen once. Sequencing input: PBMCs. These receptors were obtained from a man in his forties in good health and CMV-seronegative.

The rearrangement links TRBV29-1 to TRBJ2-5; TRBD2 agrees at 12 bases. Germline V lookup: CDR1 SQVTM, CDR2 ANQGSEA. After removal of 3 bases from V and 3 bases from J, the junction contained 14 bases not matched to a gene. The CDR3 spans 18 residues. CDR3 DNA: TGCAGCGTTGATGGCCTAGCGGGAGGGAAGGGGGTGGAAGAGACCCAGTACTTC. This encodes CSVDGLAGGKGVEETQYF.

The count of this clone is one. The V and J genes are TRBV19 and TRBJ2-7, with TRBD2 matching 9 bases. The J segment lost 6 bases and the V segment lost 8 bases, leaving 14 bases of the junction unmatched. The length of the CDR3 is 15 residues. The germline V gene encodes CDR1 LNHDA and CDR2 SQIVND (reference sequence). The CDR3 DNA reads TGTGCCAGTCTTAACCGGGCGGGAGGGCCCTCCGAGCAGTACTTC. Translated: CASLNRAGGPSEQYF.

The chain is built from TRBV5-4 and TRBJ2-5; D might be TRBD2 (6 bases). Germline V lookup: CDR1 SGHNT, CDR2 YYREEE (reference sequence). The CDR3 is 15 residues long. V lost 1 base and J 1 base, leaving 11 bases between the germline ends. The CDR3: CASSLSATSQETQYF. The DNA of the CDR3 is TGTGCCAGCAGCTTGAGCGCGACTAGCCAAGAGACCCAGTACTTC.

The chain has TRBV15 and TRBJ2-5; 9 bases map to TRBD1. Looked up from germline, CDR1 is LNHNV and CDR2 is YYDKDF (reference sequence). The V segment lost 0 bases and the J segment 11 bases; nucleotides outside the gene matches: 10. This CDR3 comprises 15 residues. CDR3 coding DNA: TGTGCCACCAGCAGAGATCGACAGGGGGTGGGGGAGCAGTACTTC. This translates into CATSRDRQGVGEQYF.

This chain joins TRBV7-2 and TRBJ2-7, with a tentative D call TRBD1 (5 bases). CDR3 size: 14 residues. CDR1 is SGHTA and CDR2 is FQGNSA in the germline V gene. V lost 5 bases and J 3 bases, leaving 14 bases between the germline ends. Here the CDR3 reads CASSPTARLYEQYF. The CDR3 nucleotides are TGTGCCAGCAGCCCGACAGCGAGGCTCTACGAGCAGTACTTC.

This chain uses TRBV28 with TRBJ2-3; D unresolved. Trimming removed 6 bases from V and 0 bases from J, with 13 bases in between. This CDR3 comprises 15 residues. The germline CDR1 and CDR2 sequences are MDHEN and SYDVKM. CDR3 protein: CASSPDTLSTDTQYF. CDR3 in DNA: TGTGCCAGCAGCCCAGACACCTTAAGCACAGATACGCAGTATTTT.

The chain recombines TRBV15 with TRBJ2-7; the D gene is possibly TRBD1 (5 bases). The CDR3 runs 11 residues. V gave up 3 bases and J gave up 7 bases, with 7 bases separating them. Germline V lookup: CDR1 LNHNV, CDR2 YYDKDF (reference sequence). The DNA of the CDR3 is TGTGCCACCAGCAGTCACAGGGAGCAGTACTTC. Its protein is CATSSHREQYF.

The chain employs TRBV13 and TRBJ2-7; 7 bases map to TRBD1. CDR1 is PRHDT, CDR2 FYEKMQ, per germline (reference sequence). Trimming cost V 3 bases and J 0 bases; bases outside gene matches: 2. The CDR3 length is 14 residues. This chain's CDR3 is CASSFGQASYEQYF. For the CDR3, the DNA is TGTGCCAGCAGCTTCGGACAGGCCTCCTACGAGCAGTACTTC.

This clone was observed once. The chain carries TRBV28 and TRBJ1-2; 7 bases fit TRBD1. V trimming: 5 bases; J trimming: 0 bases; junction bases outside the gene matches: 15. The CDR3 has 18 residues. CDR1 and CDR2 (germline): MDHEN, SYDVKM. Here the CDR3 reads CASSAAGQLLLANYGYTF. CDR3 DNA: TGTGCCAGCAGTGCCGCGGGACAGCTACTTTTAGCTAACTATGGCTACACCTTC.

V and J are TRBV18 and TRBJ2-2; D possibly corresponds to TRBD2 (6 bases). This CDR3 spans 13 amino acids. The ends were cut back, 6 bases at V and 5 bases at J, with 10 bases in the middle. Germline loops: CDR1 KGHSH, CDR2 LQKENI. CDR3 sequence reads: CASSSEGTGELFF. The CDR3, as DNA: TGTGCCAGCTCCTCGGAGGGGACCGGGGAGCTGTTTTTT.

This clone was seen more than once but under ten times. The gene calls are TRBV7-2 and TRBJ2-6; unclear D gene. The CDR3 contains 16 residues. Trimming cost V 5 bases and J 0 bases, with 11 bases left between them. Germline assignment: CDR1 SGHTA and CDR2 FQGNSA. Written as DNA, the CDR3 is TGTGCCAGCAGCCAAGAGGCGAGCTCTGGGGCCAACGTCCTGACTTTC. Amino acids: CASSQEASSGANVLTF.

This clone was detected a few times. The chain joins TRBV7-8 to TRBJ2-1; the match to TRBD2 covers 7 bases. The germline gives CDR1 SGHVS, CDR2 FQNEAQ. The CDR3 is made up of 15 amino acids. Losses at the gene ends were 2 bases for V and 6 bases for J; bases not matched to a gene: 7. DNA for the CDR3: TGTGCCAGCAGCTTATCTGCGGGAGCGGGCAATGAGCAGTTCTTC. Translated: CASSLSAGAGNEQFF. The full variable domain, in which reference TRBV7-8 and TRBJ2-1 provide the parts outside the CDR3, is GAGVSQSPRYKVAKRGQDVALRCDPISGHVSLFWYQQALGQGPEFLTYFQNEAQLDKSGLPSDRFFAERPEGSVSTLKIQRTQQEDSAVYLCASSLSAGAGNEQFFGPGTRLTVL.

The chain couples TRBV7-9 to TRBJ2-3; 7 positions agree with TRBD2. CDR3 length equals 16 residues. V shed 1 base, J shed 0 bases, and the junction held 4 bases outside the gene matches. The V gene's germline CDR1 is SEHNR and CDR2 FQNEAQ (reference sequence). CDR3 residues: CASSLVVGGSTDTQYF. The DNA for the CDR3 is TGTGCCAGCAGCTTAGTGGTGGGGGGGAGCACAGATACGCAGTATTTT.

The CDR3 sequence: CASAAAGQGGTEAFF. DNA of the CDR3: TGCGCCAGCGCTGCCGCAGGACAGGGTGGGACTGAAGCTTTCTTT. V usage is TRBV5-1 and J usage is TRBJ1-1, with 8 bases fitting TRBD1. Germline assignment: CDR1 SGHRS and CDR2 YFSETQ. V trimming: 7 bases; J trimming: 5 bases; junction bases outside the gene matches: 13. This CDR3 is 15 amino acids long.

The chain couples TRBV18 to TRBJ2-7; TRBD1 aligns across 7 bases. The CDR3 extends over 14 amino acids. Germline loops: CDR1 KGHSH, CDR2 LQKENI. V dropped 4 bases and J dropped 3; count of bases not matched to a gene: 6. For the CDR3, the DNA is TGTGCCAGCTCACACCGAGGACAGGTCTACGAGCAGTACTTC. As protein: CASSHRGQVYEQYF.

The chain combines TRBV5-1 with TRBJ2-1, with 7 bases lining up with TRBD2. Losses at the gene ends were 4 bases for V and 6 bases for J; bases not matched to a gene: 7. The CDR3 has 14 amino acids. The germline V gene encodes CDR1 SGHRS and CDR2 YFSETQ. The CDR3 nucleotides read TGCGCCAGCAGCCCGAGCGGGAACGGCAATGAGCAGTTCTTC. Protein product: CASSPSGNGNEQFF.

This clone was observed a handful of times. The chain has TRBV19 and TRBJ2-5, with 7 bases matching TRBD2. Germline assignment: CDR1 LNHDA and CDR2 SQIVND (reference sequence). CDR3 length equals 18 residues. Losses at the gene ends were 6 bases for V and 1 base for J; bases not matched to a gene: 17. Written as DNA, the CDR3 is TGTGCCAGTAGCCCCCGGCCCGGGAAGCGGGACTCCCAAGAGACCCAGTACTTC. It translates to CASSPRPGKRDSQETQYF.

The rearrangement uses TRBV19 and TRBJ2-7; 9 nucleotides line up with TRBD1. CDR1 is LNHDA and CDR2 is SQIVND in the germline V gene (reference sequence). The CDR3 has 16 residues. The junction had 14 bases not matched to a gene; V was cut back by 4 bases and J by 7 bases. As DNA, the CDR3 is TGTGCCAGTAGTAAGATCTTCGGGACAGGGTTGGGGGAGCAGTACTTC. It codes for CASSKIFGTGLGEQYF.

The rearrangement joins TRBV27 to TRBJ2-1, with 8 positions matching TRBD2. There are 17 residues in the CDR3. V was clipped by 4 bases and J by 0 bases; unmatched bases: 8. In germline, CDR1 is MNHEY, CDR2 SMNVEV (reference sequence). The CDR3 spells CASSSVLSGTSYNEQFF. The CDR3, as DNA: TGTGCCAGCAGTTCGGTCCTTAGCGGGACCTCCTACAATGAGCAGTTCTTC.

The J gene is TRBJ1-1, the V gene TRBV28, with TRBD1 identical over 10 bases. CDR1 MDHEN and CDR2 SYDVKM come from the germline V gene. The CDR3 extends over 18 amino acids. J gave up 1 base and V 6 bases, and 14 bases lay outside the gene matches. In DNA form, the CDR3 reads TGTGCCAGCAGCCGTAAATCTCGGGACAGGGGAAGGAACACTGAAGCTTTCTTT. Protein sequence: CASSRKSRDRGRNTEAFF.

This rearrangement joins TRBV6-6 to TRBJ1-4; weak D call: TRBD1 (5 bases). The V and J ends lost 1 base and 6 bases respectively, with 9 bases between them. This CDR3 has 14 amino acids. Germline V CDR1 and CDR2: MNHNY, SVGAGI (reference sequence). CDR3 nucleotides: TGTGCCAGCAGTTACTTCGGGGGGGATGAAAAACTGTTTTTT. Amino acid sequence: CASSYFGGDEKLFF.

The sample holds a few counts of this clone. The gene calls are TRBV11-3 and TRBJ2-5; D not certain. Per the germline V gene, CDR1 is SGHNT and CDR2 is YENEEA. Trimming removed 5 bases at V and 5 bases at J, with 12 bases between. The CDR3 extends over 13 amino acids. The CDR3 sequence: CASSKNRYETQYF. CDR3 coding DNA: TGTGCCAGCAGCAAAAATAGATATGAGACCCAGTACTTC.

The chain uses TRBV9 and TRBJ1-2; no definite D call. Germline assignment: CDR1 SGDLS and CDR2 YYNGEE. The CDR3 length is 11 residues. With 3 bases removed from V and 8 bases from J, the gap between germline ends came to 8 bases. DNA for the CDR3: TGTGCCAGCAGCGGAAGGGAGGGCTACACCTTC. Its translation: CASSGREGYTF.

V is TRBV19 and J is TRBJ2-7; D ambiguous. Per germline, CDR1 LNHDA and CDR2 SQIVND (reference sequence). V was shortened by 9 bases and J by 0 bases, with 12 bases between the two germline ends. This CDR3 has 13 amino acids. CDR3 coding DNA: TGTGCCAGCCCGCTCTCGAGCTCCTACGAGCAGTACTTC. Its translation is CASPLSSSYEQYF.

This clone was observed a few times. The V call is TRBV9, the J call TRBJ2-3, with D possibly TRBD2 on 5 matching bases. Trimming took off 1 base at V and 0 bases at J, with 12 bases between the two ends. Germline-derived CDR1 and CDR2 are SGDLS and YYNGEE. This CDR3 has 16 amino acids. The CDR3 DNA reads as TGTGCCAGCAGCGTAACTACTAGACCTAGCACAGATACGCAGTATTTT. It is translated as CASSVTTRPSTDTQYF.

This clone was seen a single time. V gene TRBV11-2 combines with J gene TRBJ2-5; 8 nucleotides agree with TRBD2. The germline V gene has CDR1 SGHAT and CDR2 FQNNGV. CDR3 length: 16 amino acids. The trim removed 3 bases at V and 5 bases at J, leaving 11 bases unmatched. The CDR3 loop is CASSLGNSGMVETQYF. For the CDR3, the DNA is TGTGCCAGCAGCTTGGGAAATAGCGGGATGGTTGAGACCCAGTACTTC.

This chain connects TRBV2 to TRBJ1-1; TRBD1 agrees at 12 bases. Germline V gene lookup returns CDR1 SNHLY and CDR2 FYNNEI. Trimming took 8 bases from V and 2 from J; bases not matched to a gene: 9. This CDR3 has 16 amino acids. The CDR3 sequence: CASLLGGQGANTEAFF. DNA for the CDR3: TGTGCCAGCCTCTTAGGGGGACAGGGGGCAAACACTGAAGCTTTCTTT.